This is a list of T cell receptor beta chains from one sample in a study of OX40 agonist ivuxolimab in advanced cancers. Sequenced by immunoSEQ multiplex PCR; TCRdb stores in-frame clones only, minus some. The sample yields tens of thousands of clones, 80% to 90% seen once. Sequenced material: CD4+ or CD8+ T cells sorted from blood, taken in a trial of the OX40 agonist ivuxolimab. Source of these receptors: an adult with an advanced solid tumor such as melanoma, head and neck, liver or kidney cancer. Both conserved end residues are part of each CDR3. Fields, in order: CDR3 protein, CDR3 DNA, D gene, CDR3 length, clone size, J gene, V gene. D genes are given only for firm matches. Clone size appears in some rows only: once, few, many, or a class for an expanded clone.

CASSSTVSNAKNIQYF | TGTGCCAGCAGCTCAACAGTGTCCAATGCCAAAAACATTCAGTACTTC | - | 16 | - | TRBJ2-4 | TRBV7-9
CASSEATGGPYEQYF | TGTGCCAGCAGTGAAGCTACGGGAGGGCCTTACGAGCAGTACTTC | TRBD2 | 15 | - | TRBJ2-7 | TRBV2
CASSVTSGDYNEQFF | TGCGCCAGCAGCGTGACTAGCGGAGACTACAATGAGCAGTTCTTC | TRBD2 | 15 | - | TRBJ2-1 | TRBV5-1
CASSQQEGTSDNEQFF | TGTGCCAGCAGCCAGCAAGAAGGGACTAGCGACAATGAGCAGTTCTTC | TRBD2 | 16 | once | TRBJ2-1 | TRBV4-2
CASSEAVSGLAGYNEQFF | TGTGCCAGCAGTGAAGCGGTGTCAGGACTAGCGGGGTACAATGAGCAGTTCTTC | TRBD2 | 18 | - | TRBJ2-1 | TRBV6-1
CASSRLRDVEEQYF | TGTGCCAGCAGTCGCCTCAGGGACGTGGAGGAGCAGTACTTC | - | 14 | - | TRBJ2-7 | TRBV25-1
CASSLGSSSGSYNEQFF | TGTGCCAGCAGCTTAGGCTCGTCCAGCGGCTCCTACAATGAGCAGTTCTTC | - | 17 | - | TRBJ2-1 | TRBV7-9
CASSSSGLAGDIKSSYNEQFF | TGCGCCAGCAGCTCCTCAGGACTAGCGGGAGATATTAAGAGCTCCTACAATGAGCAGTTCTTC | TRBD2 | 21 | once | TRBJ2-1 | TRBV5-1
CSVGNYGQQETQYF | TGCAGCGTTGGGAACTATGGACAGCAAGAGACCCAGTACTTC | - | 14 | once | TRBJ2-5 | TRBV29-1
CASSQRSGGMDTQYF | TGTGCCAGCAGCCAAAGGTCAGGGGGAATGGATACGCAGTATTTT | TRBD1 | 15 | - | TRBJ2-3 | TRBV4-2
CAWSAQANEQFF | TGTGCCTGGAGTGCACAGGCCAATGAGCAGTTCTTC | - | 12 | - | TRBJ2-1 | TRBV30
CASRLAGGTAYEQYF | TGCGCCAGCCGGTTAGCGGGAGGCACCGCCTACGAGCAGTACTTC | TRBD2 | 15 | - | TRBJ2-7 | TRBV5-1
CASSHATGSVNYGYTF | TGTGCCAGCAGCCATGCGACAGGGAGCGTAAACTATGGCTACACCTTC | TRBD1 | 16 | - | TRBJ1-2 | TRBV7-9
CSASSSPLGDEQFF | TGCAGCGCTTCTAGCAGCCCTCTGGGGGATGAGCAGTTCTTC | - | 14 | once | TRBJ2-1 | TRBV29-1
CASSRGTSYEQYF | TGTGCCAGCAGCCGCGGGACGTCCTACGAGCAGTACTTC | - | 13 | - | TRBJ2-7 | TRBV11-2
CASSHSGTGENEQYF | TGTGCCAGCAGTCACTCCGGGACAGGGGAGAACGAGCAGTACTTC | TRBD1 | 15 | - | TRBJ2-7 | TRBV28
CASSQSAPDSPWGNEQFF | TGCGCCAGCAGTCAATCAGCGCCGGACAGCCCCTGGGGTAATGAGCAGTTCTTC | - | 18 | - | TRBJ2-1 | TRBV23-1
CASSAAGEWGQPQHF | TGTGCCAGCAGCGCTGCAGGGGAGTGGGGTCAGCCCCAGCATTTT | - | 15 | - | TRBJ1-5 | TRBV9
CASSKGPNTEAFF | TGTGCCAGCAGTAAAGGTCCGAACACTGAAGCTTTCTTT | - | 13 | - | TRBJ1-1 | TRBV2
CASSIEETGGAETQYF | TGTGCCAGTAGTATAGAGGAGACAGGGGGCGCGGAGACCCAGTACTTC | TRBD1 | 16 | - | TRBJ2-5 | TRBV19
CASRGEGADTQYF | TGTGCCAGCCGGGGGGAGGGGGCAGATACGCAGTATTTT | - | 13 | - | TRBJ2-3 | TRBV2
CAWSENEADEQFF | TGTGCCTGGAGTGAAAACGAGGCCGATGAGCAGTTCTTC | - | 13 | - | TRBJ2-1 | TRBV30
CASSLLGGETGELFF | TGCGCCAGCAGCTTGTTAGGGGGAGAAACCGGGGAGCTGTTTTTT | - | 15 | - | TRBJ2-2 | TRBV5-1
CAWSRRGASNQPQHF | TGTGCCTGGAGCCGTCGGGGGGCGAGCAATCAGCCCCAGCATTTT | - | 15 | - | TRBJ1-5 | TRBV30
CASSGASAQETQYF | TGCGCCAGCAGCGGTGCTAGCGCCCAAGAGACCCAGTACTTC | - | 14 | - | TRBJ2-5 | TRBV5-1
CASSIRGNTGELFF | TGTGCCAGTAGTATAAGGGGGAACACCGGGGAGCTGTTTTTT | - | 14 | - | TRBJ2-2 | TRBV19
CAIPKKADSYEQYF | TGTGCCATCCCCAAGAAAGCGGATTCCTACGAGCAGTACTTC | - | 14 | - | TRBJ2-7 | TRBV2
CASSIRLAEPYEQYF | TGTGCCAGTAGTATAAGGCTAGCGGAACCGTACGAGCAGTACTTC | TRBD2 | 15 | - | TRBJ2-7 | TRBV19
CASSPREGGETQYF | TGTGCCAGCAGCCCCCGGGAGGGGGGCGAGACCCAGTACTTC | TRBD2 | 14 | - | TRBJ2-5 | TRBV5-4
CAIRPNLAGGVNEQFF | TGTGCCATCAGGCCCAATCTAGCGGGAGGGGTGAATGAGCAGTTCTTC | TRBD2 | 16 | - | TRBJ2-1 | TRBV10-3
CASSLNGPSGNSEQFF | TGTGCCAGCAGCTTAAATGGTCCTAGCGGGAATAGTGAGCAGTTCTTC | TRBD2 | 16 | - | TRBJ2-1 | TRBV7-2
CASSSQGAYEQYF | TGTGCCAGCAGCTCCCAAGGAGCCTACGAGCAGTACTTC | - | 13 | - | TRBJ2-7 | TRBV5-4
CASSPRRWVRGEKLFF | TGTGCCAGCTCACCGCGTCGTTGGGTTAGAGGGGAAAAACTGTTTTTT | - | 16 | - | TRBJ1-4 | TRBV18
CAISPTSGRANEQYF | TGTGCCATCAGTCCTACTAGCGGGAGGGCCAACGAGCAGTACTTC | TRBD2 | 15 | once | TRBJ2-7 | TRBV10-3
CASRRSQGAVAFF | TGTGCCAGCAGACGGTCACAGGGGGCGGTAGCTTTCTTT | TRBD1 | 13 | - | TRBJ1-1 | TRBV6-5
CASSLRGQGGQETQYF | TGTGCCAGCAGCTTAAGAGGACAGGGGGGCCAAGAGACCCAGTACTTC | TRBD1 | 16 | - | TRBJ2-5 | TRBV7-9
CASSLTSGRTRVPNEQFF | TGCGCCAGCAGCTTGACTAGCGGACGGACGAGGGTCCCCAATGAGCAGTTCTTC | TRBD2 | 18 | - | TRBJ2-1 | TRBV5-1
CASSYGGTNNYGYTF | TGTGCCAGCAGTTACGGGGGAACTAATAACTATGGCTACACCTTC | - | 15 | - | TRBJ1-2 | TRBV6-5
CAISESGGNEKLFF | TGTGCCATCAGTGAGTCGGGAGGGAATGAAAAACTGTTTTTT | - | 14 | - | TRBJ1-4 | TRBV10-3
CASSQGVHWDTGELFF | TGTGCCAGCAGCCAAGGGGTTCATTGGGACACCGGGGAGCTGTTTTTT | - | 16 | - | TRBJ2-2 | TRBV4-2
CASSGVLAGGTGELFF | TGTGCCAGCAGCGGAGTACTAGCGGGAGGGACCGGGGAGCTGTTTTTT | TRBD2 | 16 | - | TRBJ2-2 | TRBV9
CASSTSLLAGFYNEQFF | TGTGCCAGCAGCACTAGCCTCCTAGCGGGGTTTTACAATGAGCAGTTCTTC | TRBD2 | 17 | - | TRBJ2-1 | TRBV7-9
CASTNVLGEGWTQYF | TGTGCCAGCACCAATGTGCTTGGAGAGGGATGGACCCAGTACTTC | - | 15 | - | TRBJ2-5 | TRBV6-1
CASSYEGAGNTIYF | TGTGCCAGCAGTTACGAGGGGGCTGGAAACACCATATATTTT | - | 14 | few | TRBJ1-3 | TRBV6-6
CASSWPGLSGFEQYF | TGTGCCAGCAGCTGGCCGGGCCTATCAGGCTTCGAGCAGTACTTC | - | 15 | - | TRBJ2-7 | TRBV5-8
CASSLNGETQYF | TGTGCCAGCAGTTTAAATGGCGAGACCCAGTACTTC | - | 12 | - | TRBJ2-5 | TRBV27